This T cell receptor (beta chain) was sequenced for a study of T cell responses to AZD1222 COVID-19 vaccine. Study-level information: Researchers grouped second doses given at about 4 or about 12 weeks into one pool.

The CDR3 loop spans 20 amino acids. With 5 bases clipped from V and 0 bases from J, the junction kept 15 bases outside the gene matches. The germline V gene has CDR1 KGHDR and CDR2 SFDVKD. Clones were sequenced by immunoSEQ multiplex PCR, and TCRdb holds only the in-frame ones, with some missing. Of approximately 100,000 clones listed, 87% are singletons. This material consisted of peripheral blood, taken on day 0 of AZD1222 vaccination. This TCR derives from an adult in good health. This sequence joins TRBV24-1 and TRBJ2-3; 11 bases fit TRBD2. CDR3 in DNA: TGTGCCACCAGTGTCCCTACCCTTAGCGGGAGGGATCATAGCACAGATACGCAGTATTTT. This gives the protein CATSVPTLSGRDHSTDTQYF.